The 18 T cell receptor beta chains below all came from one sample that was sequenced in a study of monozygotic twins with inflammatory bowel disease. TCRdb reworked the 5' RACE reads into one entry per CDR3 protein, no DNA. The sample table sets out around 200,000 distinct CDR3 sequences. Sequenced: blood. The source is a human donor with ulcerative colitis or Crohn's disease, or a healthy co-twin of an affected twin (not recorded which).

This chain joins TRBV10-3 and TRBJ1-5. Germline values: CDR1 ENHRY, CDR2 SYGVKD. The CDR3 loop spans 15 amino acids. This CDR3 reads CAISESAVSNQPQHF.

This chain uses TRBV5-4 with TRBJ1-4; TCRdb gives TRBD1 as the D gene, but with no DNA this cannot be confirmed. The CDR3 extends over 14 amino acids. The V gene's germline CDR1 is SGHNT and CDR2 YYREEE (reference sequence). CDR3 sequence reads: CASSKNRGVEKLFF.

The rearrangement joins TRBV5-1 to TRBJ1-6. The germline gives CDR1 SGHRS, CDR2 YFSETQ. The CDR3 is made up of 15 amino acids. The CDR3 spells CASSKDPIHNSPLHF. The whole variable domain, remainder taken from reference TRBV5-1 and TRBJ1-6, is KAGVTQTPRYLIKTRGQQVTLSCSPISGHRSVSWYQQTPGQGLQFLFEYFSETQRNKGNFPGRFSGRQFSNSRSEMNVSTLELGDSALYLCASSKDPIHNSPLHFGNGTRLTVT.

The rearrangement links TRBV29-1 to TRBJ1-2. There are 14 residues in the CDR3. Germline V gene sequence: CDR1 SQVTM, CDR2 ANQGSEA. CDR3: CSVEDTVSNYGYTF. Complete variable domain (other parts from reference TRBV29-1 and TRBJ1-2): SAVISQKPSRDICQRGTSLTIQCQVDSQVTMMFWYRQQPGQSLTLIATANQGSEATYESGFVIDKFPISRPNLTFSTLTVSNMSPEDSSIYLCSVEDTVSNYGYTFGSGTRLTVV.

The rearrangement joins TRBV9 to TRBJ2-2; TCRdb's D gene call, TRBD1, goes unchecked for lack of DNA. This CDR3 region has 15 residues. Germline-derived CDR1 and CDR2 are SGDLS and YYNGEE. CDR3: CASSAWTGVTGELFF.

The chain combines TRBV5-6 with TRBJ2-7. Germline CDR1 and CDR2: SGHDT and YYEEEE. CDR3 length equals 14 residues. The CDR3 protein is CASSAGPSSYEQYF.

The chain combines TRBV20-1 with TRBJ1-2; absent DNA, TCRdb's TRBD1 call cannot be checked. The germline V gene encodes CDR1 DFQATT and CDR2 SNEGSKA (reference sequence). The CDR3 spans 16 residues. The CDR3 region is CSARRLGAGVNYGYTF.

This chain uses TRBV10-1 with TRBJ1-2; no DNA is available, so the TRBD1 call from TCRdb remains unchecked. CDR1 and CDR2 (germline): WNHNN, SYGVQD (reference sequence). This CDR3 is built from 13 residues. Here the CDR3 reads CASSEYREDGYTF.

V gene TRBV18 combines with J gene TRBJ2-1; no DNA is available, so the TRBD1 call from TCRdb remains unchecked. This CDR3 region has 15 residues. Per the germline V gene, CDR1 is KGHSH and CDR2 is LQKENI. The CDR3 is CASSPPGQVRNEQFF.

The gene calls are TRBV20-1 and TRBJ2-7; TCRdb's D call, TRBD1, is unchecked because there is no DNA. Germline CDR1 DFQATT, CDR2 SNEGSKA (reference sequence). There are 14 residues in the CDR3. CDR3 residues: CSASKTGLTGEQYF.

V is TRBV5-4 and J is TRBJ2-2; TCRdb proposes TRBD2, but this gene call is untestable without DNA. Looked up from germline, CDR1 is SGHNT and CDR2 is YYREEE (reference sequence). The CDR3 runs 16 residues. CDR3 protein: CASSLGTIRVTGELFF.

This CDR3 is CSAKSGEIAYGYTF. The J gene is TRBJ1-2, the V gene TRBV20-1; TCRdb picks TRBD1, but there is no DNA to check that call. The CDR3 totals 14 residues. Germline CDR1 reads DFQATT; CDR2 reads SNEGSKA (reference sequence).

The chain is built from TRBV18 and TRBJ2-5; checking the TCRdb D call of TRBD1 is not possible without DNA. The CDR3 loop spans 15 amino acids. Germline loops: CDR1 KGHSH, CDR2 LQKENI. The CDR3 protein is CASSPPPKRGETQYF.

The CDR3 is CASSPGRGGRNLDTQYF. V and J are TRBV18 and TRBJ2-3; TCRdb picks TRBD2, but there is no DNA to check that call. The V gene's germline CDR1 is KGHSH and CDR2 LQKENI. The CDR3 consists of 17 residues.

This chain joins TRBV5-5 and TRBJ2-7; checking the TCRdb D call of TRBD2 is not possible without DNA. Germline lookup yields CDR1 SGHKS and CDR2 YYEKEE (reference sequence). This CDR3 has 14 amino acids. The CDR3 sequence: CASSLGGAGNEQYF.

This chain uses TRBV4-1 with TRBJ2-3; the TCRdb call, TRBD1, lacks DNA for checking. Germline V gene data show CDR1 as MGHRA and CDR2 as YSYEKL. There are 16 residues in the CDR3. Here the CDR3 reads CASSQEGRARTDTQYF.

This sequence joins TRBV12-3 or TRBV12-4 and TRBJ1-1. CDR3 size: 13 residues. The CDR3 loop reads CASSPRWEAEAFF.

This chain links TRBV7-8 with TRBJ2-1; TCRdb returns TRBD1, unconfirmable since there is no DNA. The germline V gene encodes CDR1 SGHVS and CDR2 FQNEAQ. This CDR3 comprises 15 residues. CDR3 in amino acids: CASSLGDRGNNEQFF.